This T cell receptor (beta chain) was observed in a study of OX40 agonist ivuxolimab in advanced cancers. Study information: Patients received ivuxolimab, an intravenous treatment, every 2 weeks at 0.01 to 10 mg/kg. Three individuals attained partial responses, comprising one hepatocellular carcinoma case and two cutaneous melanoma cases.

Here immunoSEQ multiplex PCR was the method, and the copy in TCRdb shows in-frame clones only, minus some. This sample has roughly 10,000 clones, with over 65% found just once. Germline values: CDR1 SGHDN, CDR2 FVKESK. J lost 1 base, V lost 4 bases, and 2 bases had no gene match. The CDR3 has 14 amino acids. The sequences come from CD4+ or CD8+ T cells sorted from blood, collected in a trial of the OX40 agonist ivuxolimab. The TCR comes from an adult with an advanced solid tumor such as melanoma, head and neck, liver or kidney cancer. The V gene is TRBV14, the J gene TRBJ2-7; 9 positions agree with TRBD1. CDR3 in amino acids: CASSRTGESYEQYF. The CDR3 DNA follows: TGTGCCAGCAGCCGGACAGGGGAATCCTACGAGCAGTACTTC.